Below, one TCR beta chain is given with its context. Its antigen remains unknown. V was shortened by 4 bases and J by 0 bases, with 8 bases between the two germline ends. CDR3 size: 14 residues. Germline CDR1 is SGDLS and CDR2 is YYNGEE. The sample originates from a study of shared clonotypes between healthy human individuals. CD4+ cells yielded CD45RA+ naive and CD45RA-negative memory subsets. Sequencing used immunoSEQ multiplex PCR; TCRdb keeps in-frame clones, though not all of them. Among roughly 1 million clones listed, more than 75% were seen once. The study, taken as a whole, reports: In the sorted subsets, rarefaction showed sequencing was incomplete despite large depth. Clonotypes shared by all four donors outscored non-shared clonotypes in generation probability.

Sequenced input: memory CD4+ T cells from PBMCs. As to subset: CD45RA-negative fraction. The V and J genes are TRBV9 and TRBJ1-5; TRBD1 is a possible D gene (5 bases). The clonotype was recovered from a man aged 18 to 30 in good health. Some clones in this sample may be carry-over from other donors' samples. DNA for the CDR3: TGTGCCAGCAGCCAGGGCCCTAGCAATCAGCCCCAGCATTTT. Protein product: CASSQGPSNQPQHF.